This TCR delta chain was captured by sequencing in a study of γδ T cells in repeated Plasmodium falciparum infection. The wider study: Each infection was followed by sampling at 21 days, plus baseline and some pre-infection draws.

Flow sorting of PBMC yielded separate Vgamma9/Vdelta2+ and Vdelta2-negative gammadelta T cell populations for bulk repertoire analysis. CDR1 TSWWSYY and CDR2 QGS come from the germline V gene. This CDR3 region has 13 residues. Germline trimming cut 6 bases from V and 3 bases from J; bases unmatched to any gene: 4. In its sample, this clone was seen a few times. Antigen specificity is unknown. TCRdb attributes to this sequence the protein of a much larger clone, which differs from the DNA translation at residue 8; a read error is likely, and the protein displayed is translated from the DNA. Findings of the study overall: Many TCRgamma sequences overlapped between individuals in stable Vgamma9/Vdelta2+ repertoires. Vdelta2-negative gammadelta repertoires appeared less diverse and less shared in Malian than Australian children.

TCRdb re-identified clones in the multiplex PCR reads via CATT. The sample yields 45,000 to 70,000 delta-chain clones, about 1.5% seen once. The TCR was taken from a pool of human donors (malaria-infected and uninfected, not separated). This chain joins TRDV1 and TRDJ1; 7 bases align to TRDD3. Specimen: gamma-delta T cells from blood. The CDR3: CALGRGMADKLIF. In DNA form, the CDR3 reads TGTGCTCTTGGTAGGGGGATGGCCGATAAACTCATCTTT.